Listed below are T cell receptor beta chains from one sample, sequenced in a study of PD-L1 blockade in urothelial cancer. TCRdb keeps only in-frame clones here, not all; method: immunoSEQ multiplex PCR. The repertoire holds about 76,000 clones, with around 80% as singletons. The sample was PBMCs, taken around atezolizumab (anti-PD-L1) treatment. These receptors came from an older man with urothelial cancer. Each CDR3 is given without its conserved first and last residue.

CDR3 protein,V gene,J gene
ASSDPWAGLLNTEAF,TRBV6-4,TRBJ1-1
ASSAGQGYRSGNTIY,TRBV5-1,TRBJ1-3
ASSSAPTSNYGYT,TRBV28,TRBJ1-2
ASSVGAGGQGYNEQF,TRBV9,TRBJ2-1
ASSTSGSVDGELF,TRBV6-5,TRBJ2-2
ASSVNRLEAF,TRBV2,TRBJ1-1
ATSRDRSAAETQY,TRBV15,TRBJ2-5
ASSEWGSANTGELF,TRBV2,TRBJ2-2
ASSKWIRGQDSETQY,TRBV21-1,TRBJ2-5
ASSFSGLAGGNTDTQY,TRBV28,TRBJ2-3
ASSPLAGGGTQY,TRBV2,TRBJ2-5
ASSPLRDRTAYEQY,TRBV27,TRBJ2-7
ASSLFPGAGNTIY,TRBV5-1,TRBJ1-3
ASVQGQGAMNTEAF,TRBV5-8,TRBJ1-1
ATHSGVLAGLF,TRBV6-6,TRBJ2-2
ASTGPGTGSEQY,TRBV5-1,TRBJ2-7